This T cell receptor (beta chain) was observed in a study of type 1 regulatory T cells. Study details: T-allo10 is a Tr1-enriched, alloantigen-specific CD4 T cell product made in vitro.

CDR1 is SGHTA and CDR2 is FQGNSA in the germline V gene. Trimming took 5 bases from V and 1 from J; bases not matched to a gene: 7. The CDR3 runs 15 residues. The graft donor-derived T-allo10 cells reportedly recognize host alloantigens, are anergic, and suppress alloantigen-specifically. TCRdb re-analysed the reads in MiXCR, keeping a single row per CDR3 protein. The sample consists of around 62,000 distinct CDR3 sequences, 50% to 70% of them appearing once. On this clonotype itself: The target antigen is unknown.

Sequencing was done on a sample of cultured T cells, either the whole culture or a sorted T cell fraction (not recorded which). Subset given: Tr1-enriched cell product generated in vitro against host alloantigens. The V call is TRBV7-2, the J call TRBJ1-1, with 7 nucleotides matching TRBD1. This TCR came from a human donor in good health. CDR3 nucleotide sequence: TGTGCCAGCAGCGCCAGTCGGACAGGGAACACTGAAGCTTTCTTT. The encoded protein is CASSASRTGNTEAFF.